Listed here is a single T cell receptor (beta chain). Its cognate antigen is unknown. This record comes from a study of CD8+CD57+ T cells in acquired aplastic anemia. Looking at the study overall: Average DNA yield from sorted CD4+ and CD8+ cells was around 3.2 ug. Healthy donors had, on average, approximately 11 million reads for their CD4+ cells.

CDR3 and TCR beta VDJ profiling relied on a genomic DNA template. In TCRdb, the reads were re-called with MiXCR into one record per CDR3 protein. The table records approximately 81,000 distinct CDR3 sequences, approximately 46% of them present only once. The CDR3 contains 13 residues. V lost 3 bases, J lost 0 bases, and 8 bases lay in between. The germline V gene has CDR1 SQVTM and CDR2 ANQGSEA. Broader study findings: Patients and controls shared over 25 CD8+ CDR3 sequences.

Sequencing was done on a sample of sorted CD4+, CD8+, or CD8+CD57+ T cells (not recorded which) from PBMCs. The chain links TRBV29-1 to TRBJ1-1; D is undetermined. This clonotype originated in a human donor in good health, serving as a control. The CDR3, as DNA: TGCAGCGTTGATCAGGAAATGAACACTGAAGCTTTCTTT. It encodes CSVDQEMNTEAFF.